This T cell receptor beta chain is drawn from a study of T cell clones after liver transplantation. Method: immunoSEQ multiplex PCR; TCRdb's copy keeps in-frame clones and lacks some. In the table there are 65,000 to 85,000 clones, around four fifths of which are singletons. The CDR3 sequence is 14 residues long. CDR1 and CDR2 from the germline V gene are SGHVS and FQNEAQ. V trimming: 5 bases; J trimming: 2 bases; junction bases outside the gene matches: 5. The source is a human patient who received a liver transplant. Some T cells here may be from the graft donor. Here the sequenced sample was CD4+ T cells from blood, taken roughly 48 months after liver transplant. The genes are TRBV7-8 and TRBJ2-7; 8 bases are a match to TRBD1. This CDR3 is CASSMRTGPYEQYF. The CDR3 nucleotides read TGTGCCAGCAGCATGAGGACAGGGCCCTACGAGCAGTACTTC.